This TCR beta chain was captured in a study of T cells after yellow fever vaccination. Study-wide background: Preparation of the low-cell-number fractions used SMART-Seq v4 Ultra Low Input.

This clonotype was detected ten times or more. TCRdb reprocessed the 5' RACE reads via MiXCR and lists one record per CDR3 protein. Of approximately 140,000 distinct CDR3 sequences in the sample, about 7.7% were seen once. V shed 7 bases and J shed 0 bases, with 10 bases lying between them. This CDR3 region has 13 residues. Germline CDR1 is SNHLY and CDR2 is FYNNEI. The sample in question was CD4+ T cells sorted from PBMCs, obtained 5 days after the yellow fever booster vaccination. The V gene is TRBV2, the J gene TRBJ2-7; TRBD2 might be the D (6 bases). The TCR sequence derives from a man aged 30 to 45 who received the YFV17D yellow fever vaccine. The CDR3 coding sequence is TGTGCCAGCATTAGCGGATCCTCCTACGAGCAGTACTTC. It translates to CASISGSSYEQYF.